Below, one T cell receptor beta chain is given with its context. This record comes from a study of T cells in Graves' hyperthyroidism and ophthalmopathy. The ends lost 7 bases at V and 6 bases at J; junction bases unmatched: 7. The CDR3 extends over 14 amino acids. Germline V gene sequence: CDR1 MNHNS, CDR2 SASEGT. RNA transcripts gave rise to amplified TCR beta CDR3 regions. Primed by the HTBI set, a first-round RT-PCR was run on the TCR CDR3. TCRdb independently ran MiXCR on the multiplex PCR reads; one entry per CDR3 protein. This sample has about 380,000 distinct CDR3 sequences, with 11% to 15% found just once.

The J gene is TRBJ2-7, the V gene TRBV6-1; 12 bases are a match to TRBD2. The source of this sequence is a woman in her fifties or sixties with Graves' hyperthyroidism. The sequenced material came from blood. The CDR3, as DNA: TGTGCCAGCAACCGACTAGCGGGAGATGGCGAGCAGTACTTC. Residues: CASNRLAGDGEQYF.